These T cell receptor beta chains were read from a single sample in a study of T cells in Graves' hyperthyroidism and ophthalmopathy. MiXCR, run by TCRdb on the multiplex PCR reads, gives a single entry per CDR3 protein. The sample has over 700,000 distinct CDR3 sequences; around a third are singletons. Specimen: blood. The receptors here all came from a woman between 35 and 50 years old with Graves' hyperthyroidism. CDR3s include the opening cysteine and the closing phenylalanine or tryptophan. The D gene is left open where the match is weak. Not every row has a clone size; where given, it reads once, few, many or a size class.

NA	TRBV5-4	NA	TRBJ2-2	CASGFPHTGELFF	TGTGCCAGCGGCTTTCCGCACACCGGGGAGCTGTTTTTT
NA	TRBV11-2	TRBD1	TRBJ2-2	CASSRWTGDGELFF	TGTGCCAGCAGCCGTTGGACAGGGGACGGGGAGCTGTTTTTT
many	TRBV10-2	NA	TRBJ1-1	CASRELKSGITEAFF	TGCGCCAGCAGGGAACTTAAATCGGGTATCACTGAAGCTTTCTTT
NA	TRBV20-1	NA	TRBJ1-5	CIHCRILSEAQHF	TGCATCCACTGCCGTATTTTGTCCGAGGCCCAGCATTTT
few	TRBV7-9	TRBD2	TRBJ2-5	CASSSGSGGSYLETQYF	TGTGCCAGCAGTTCAGGGAGCGGGGGATCGTATTTGGAGACCCAGTACTTC
NA	TRBV19	TRBD1	TRBJ1-1	CASSRRTGGLLEAFF	TGTGCCAGTAGCCGGAGGACAGGGGGGTTGTTAGAAGCTTTCTTT
NA	TRBV11-3	NA	TRBJ1-1	CASSSYRGTEAFF	TGTGCCAGCAGCTCCTACAGAGGCACTGAAGCTTTCTTT
many	TRBV7-9	NA	TRBJ1-4	CASSSDSNEKLFF	TGTGCCAGCAGCTCGGACTCAAATGAAAAACTGTTTTTT
NA	TRBV2	TRBD1	TRBJ2-6	CASSYSLPGQGTGANVLTF	TGTGCCAGCAGTTACTCTTTGCCCGGACAGGGAACTGGGGCCAACGTCCTGACTTTC
many	TRBV19	TRBD1	TRBJ1-5	CASSMSGGSNQPQHF	TGTGCCAGTAGTATGTCAGGGGGTAGCAATCAGCCCCAGCATTTT
many	TRBV10-3	NA	TRBJ1-6	CAISAPPSGRGGEKGALHF	TGTGCCATCAGTGCTCCTCCATCAGGGAGAGGAGGGGAAAAGGGAGCCCTCCACTTT
NA	TRBV6-2/TRBV6-3	NA	TRBJ2-5	CASSYPERGEETQYF	TGTGCCAGCAGTTACCCCGAACGAGGCGAAGAGACCCAGTACTTC
NA	TRBV19	TRBD1	TRBJ1-5	CASKGARKTYSNQPQHF	TGTGCCAGTAAGGGGGCACGTAAGACCTATAGCAATCAGCCCCAGCATTTT
few	TRBV6-1	NA	TRBJ1-4	CASSEERTQAEKLFF	TGTGCCAGCAGTGAAGAACGGACCCAAGCTGAAAAACTGTTTTTT
NA	TRBV6-1	NA	TRBJ2-7	CASSYDKFSYEQYF	TGTGCCAGCAGTTACGATAAGTTCTCCTACGAGCAGTACTTC
NA	TRBV3-1	NA	TRBJ1-1	CASSQAADGTEAFF	TGTGCCAGCAGCCAAGCGGCTGACGGGACTGAAGCTTTCTTT
NA	TRBV12-3/TRBV12-4	NA	TRBJ1-2	CASASEENYGYTF	TGTGCTAGTGCCTCGGAAGAGAACTATGGCTACACCTTC
NA	TRBV29-1	NA	TRBJ2-3	CSVEGLTSFTDTQYF	TGCAGCGTTGAGGGCTTGACCTCATTCACAGATACGCAGTATTTT
once	TRBV7-9	NA	TRBJ1-6	CASSPQGRIDNSPLHF	TGTGCCAGCAGCCCCCAGGGACGGATAGATAATTCACCCCTCCACTTT
few	TRBV6-5	NA	TRBJ1-2	CASRGGEDRGYTF	TGTGCCAGCAGGGGAGGTGAGGATCGTGGCTACACCTTC
NA	TRBV19	NA	TRBJ2-5	CASSSMMETKKETQYF	TGTGCCAGTAGTAGCATGATGGAAACAAAAAAAGAGACCCAGTACTTC
NA	TRBV7-9	NA	TRBJ1-1	CASSLTTGEGAEAFF	TGTGCCAGCAGCCTCACTACCGGGGAGGGGGCTGAAGCTTTCTTT
many	TRBV10-1	NA	TRBJ2-7	CASSESSGAFGEQYF	TGCGCCAGCAGTGAGTCTAGTGGGGCTTTTGGCGAGCAGTACTTC
few	TRBV4-3	NA	TRBJ1-2	CASSQDWPGSDGYTF	TGCGCCAGCAGCCAAGATTGGCCCGGGAGCGATGGCTACACCTTC
NA	TRBV25-1	TRBD1	TRBJ1-1	CASSQRQGETEAFF	TGTGCCAGCAGCCAAAGACAGGGAGAAACTGAAGCTTTCTTT
NA	TRBV10-1	NA	TRBJ2-5	CASSVTEQETQYF	TGCGCCAGCAGTGTGACGGAACAAGAGACCCAGTACTTC
many	TRBV29-1	NA	TRBJ1-6	CSVRKGSSDSPLHF	TGCAGCGTCCGAAAGGGGTCTTCGGATTCACCCCTCCACTTT
many	TRBV12-3/TRBV12-4	NA	TRBJ1-1	CASSLRDEEAFF	TGTGCCAGCAGTCTCAGGGACGAAGAAGCTTTCTTT
many	TRBV5-4	TRBD1	TRBJ1-6	CASSADRGISPLHF	TGTGCCAGCAGCGCGGACAGGGGAATCTCGCCCCTCCACTTT
few	TRBV3-1	NA	TRBJ1-1	CASSQLGGETEAFF	TGTGCCAGCAGCCAGCTCGGGGGCGAAACTGAAGCTTTCTTT
many	TRBV12-3/TRBV12-4	NA	TRBJ1-2	CASSPDNDGYTF	TGTGCCAGCAGTCCTGACAATGATGGCTACACCTTC
NA	TRBV5-5	TRBD1	TRBJ1-3	CASSSGTGGYENGNTIYF	TGTGCCAGCAGTTCCGGGACAGGGGGCTACGAGAATGGAAACACCATATATTTT
few	TRBV19	NA	TRBJ2-7	CASTGPSGEQYF	TGTGCCAGCACGGGACCCTCGGGGGAGCAGTACTTC
many	TRBV10-3	NA	TRBJ1-5	CAISGEGVNNQPQHF	TGTGCCATCTCCGGTGAGGGGGTGAACAATCAGCCCCAGCATTTT